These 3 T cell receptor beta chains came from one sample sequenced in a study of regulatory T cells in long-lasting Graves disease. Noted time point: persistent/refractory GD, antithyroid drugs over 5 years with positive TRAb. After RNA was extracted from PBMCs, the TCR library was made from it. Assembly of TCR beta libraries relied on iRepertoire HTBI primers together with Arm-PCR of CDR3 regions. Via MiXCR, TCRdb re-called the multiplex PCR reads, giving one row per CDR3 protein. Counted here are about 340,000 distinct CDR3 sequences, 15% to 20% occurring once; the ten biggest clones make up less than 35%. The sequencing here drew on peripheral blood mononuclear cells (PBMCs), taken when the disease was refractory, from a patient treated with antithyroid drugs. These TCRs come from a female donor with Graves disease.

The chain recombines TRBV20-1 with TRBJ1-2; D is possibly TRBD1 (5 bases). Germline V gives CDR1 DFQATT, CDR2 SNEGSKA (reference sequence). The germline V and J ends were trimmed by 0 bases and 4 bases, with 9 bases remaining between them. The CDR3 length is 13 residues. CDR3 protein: CSAREGQGYGYTF. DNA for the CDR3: TGCAGTGCTAGAGAAGGGCAGGGCTATGGCTACACCTTC.

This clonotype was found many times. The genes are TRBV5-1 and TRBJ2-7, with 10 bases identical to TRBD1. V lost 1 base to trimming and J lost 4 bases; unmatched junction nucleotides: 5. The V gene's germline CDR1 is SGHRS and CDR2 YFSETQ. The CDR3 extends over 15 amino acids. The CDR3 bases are TGCGCCAGCAGCTTGAATGGGGACAGGGGATACGAGCAGTACTTC. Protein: CASSLNGDRGYEQYF.

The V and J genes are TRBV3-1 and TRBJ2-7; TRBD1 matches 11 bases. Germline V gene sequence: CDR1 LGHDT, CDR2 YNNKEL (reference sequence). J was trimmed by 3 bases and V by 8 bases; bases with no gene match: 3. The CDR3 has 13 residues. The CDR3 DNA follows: TGTGCCAGCCGGGGGACAGGGGGCTACGAGCAGTACTTC. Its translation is CASRGTGGYEQYF.